The clone carrying this TCR beta chain showed up just a few times. The sample comes from a study of blood T cells in healthy people across ages. V lost 0 bases and J 4 bases, leaving 9 bases between the germline ends. The CDR3 has 14 amino acids. Next came a second PCR, run for about 7 to 12 cycles, which used a sample-barcoded 5' primer along with a J-beta primer mix. Each cDNA molecule, via a template-switch adaptor with 12 random nucleotides, was tagged. TCRdb used MiXCR to reprocess the 5' RACE reads, holding one entry per CDR3 protein. The sample records 550,000 to 750,000 distinct CDR3 sequences, roughly 20% being singletons.

This TCR came from a man between 70 and 80 years old in good health. The rearrangement links TRBV12-3 or TRBV12-4 to TRBJ2-5; TRBD2 is a possible D gene (5 bases). The sequencing sample was made of blood. The DNA of the CDR3 is TGTGCCAGCAGTTTAGCGAGTAGCGCAGAGACCCAGTACTTC. Its protein is CASSLASSAETQYF.